This T cell receptor beta chain was obtained from a study of T cells in Graves' hyperthyroidism and ophthalmopathy. TCR beta CDR3 sequences were amplified from RNA transcripts. Researchers ran a first-round RT-PCR on the TCR CDR3 using the HTBI primer set. One entry per CDR3 protein results from TCRdb running MiXCR on the multiplex PCR reads. The table lists 550,000 to 700,000 distinct CDR3 sequences, about 14% of them singletons. V lost 2 bases, J lost 4 bases, and 6 bases stayed unmatched. CDR1 is DFQATT, CDR2 SNEGSKA, per germline (reference sequence). The CDR3 is 15 amino acids. This clonotype appeared many times.

The specimen sequenced was blood. The chain employs TRBV20-1 and TRBJ1-5, with 9 bases that match TRBD1. The TCR was taken from a woman aged 40 to 50 with Graves' ophthalmopathy. The CDR3 protein is CSARIPGTGNQPQHF. Here the CDR3 DNA reads TGCAGTGCTAGAATACCCGGGACAGGGAATCAGCCCCAGCATTTT.